These 22 T cell receptor beta chains share one sample of origin, sequenced in a study of OX40 agonist ivuxolimab in advanced cancers. TCRdb's table, derived via immunoSEQ multiplex PCR, lists solely in-frame clones and lacks some. The sample shows about 16,000 clones, roughly 84% of them seen only once. The source material was CD4+ or CD8+ T cells sorted from blood, sampled in a trial of the OX40 agonist ivuxolimab. These receptors all stem from an adult with an advanced solid tumor such as melanoma, head and neck, liver or kidney cancer.

The chain carries TRBV14 and TRBJ2-1; TRBD2 aligns across 13 bases. CDR1 and CDR2 from the germline V gene are SGHDN and FVKESK. With V trimmed by 3 bases and J by 5 bases, 4 bases remained unmatched. The CDR3 has 16 residues. The CDR3, as DNA: TGTGCCAGCAGCCACCGACTAGCGGGGGGACACAATGAGCAGTTCTTC. Translated, it gives CASSHRLAGGHNEQFF.

This clone was recorded only once. The chain is built from TRBV6-1 and TRBJ2-7; TRBD1 agrees at 7 bases. The CDR3 totals 13 residues. V was clipped by 4 bases and J by 2 bases; unmatched bases: 2. Germline V gene data show CDR1 as MNHNS and CDR2 as SASEGT. CDR3 nucleotide sequence: TGTGCCAGCAGTGCCCAGGGGGCCTACGAGCAGTACTTC. This encodes CASSAQGAYEQYF.

This clone turned up a few times. The chain has TRBV30 and TRBJ1-3; D gene unclear. This CDR3 spans 12 amino acids. Germline lookup yields CDR1 GTSNPN and CDR2 SVGIG (reference sequence). The ends were cut back, 0 bases at V and 2 bases at J, with 2 bases in the middle. CDR3 residues: CAWSVAGNTIYF. CDR3 in DNA: TGTGCCTGGAGTGTAGCTGGAAACACCATATATTTT.

The chain combines TRBV2 with TRBJ2-7, with D maybe TRBD1 (6 bases). Germline V gene sequence: CDR1 SNHLY, CDR2 FYNNEI. The CDR3 sequence is 15 residues long. V shed 5 bases and J shed 2 bases, with 16 bases lying between them. The CDR3: CASSRTRDIPYEQYF. CDR3 sequence (DNA): TGTGCCAGCAGTAGAACCCGGGACATCCCCTACGAGCAGTACTTC.

V is TRBV21-1 and J is TRBJ1-2; TRBD1, the D gene given by the table, was not confirmed from the DNA. TRBV21-1 is an annotated pseudogene. CDR3 length: 15 amino acids. CDR3 amino acids: CASSNPTGEVYGYTF. The CDR3 DNA reads as TGTGCCAGCAGCAACCCGACAGGGGAGGTTTATGGCTACACCTTC.

CDR3 coding DNA: TGTGCCACCAGCAGAGTAGCTTCGGGAGCCAAAAACATTCAGTACTTC. The encoded protein is CATSRVASGAKNIQYF. The chain links TRBV15 to TRBJ2-4; D remains ambiguous. V was pared by 1 base and J by 0 bases, with 10 bases between. This CDR3 comprises 16 residues. Germline loops: CDR1 LNHNV, CDR2 YYDKDF (reference sequence).

CDR3 nucleotide sequence: TGTGCCAGCAGCCCCACTTGGGACTTATCCTACGAGCAGTACTTC. It yields the protein CASSPTWDLSYEQYF. The chain has TRBV4-2 and TRBJ2-7; the D gene is possibly TRBD2 (6 bases). CDR1 is LGHNA, CDR2 YNFKEQ, per germline. V lost 4 bases to trimming and J lost 1 base, with 14 bases between them. This CDR3 spans 15 amino acids.

The chain joins TRBV4-1 to TRBJ2-1, with 9 bases identical to TRBD1. Germline V gene sequence: CDR1 MGHRA, CDR2 YSYEKL. CDR3 size: 15 residues. The V and J ends lost 6 bases and 6 bases, in that order; junction bases with no gene match: 9. CDR3 nucleotide sequence: TGCGCCAGCAGTCCAGGGGACAGGGACAGCAATGAGCAGTTCTTC. Amino acids: CASSPGDRDSNEQFF.

The chain recombines TRBV4-2 with TRBJ1-3, with D tentatively TRBD1 (5 bases). In germline, CDR1 is LGHNA, CDR2 YNFKEQ. The CDR3 covers 16 residues. The germline V and J ends were trimmed by 0 bases and 8 bases, with 17 bases remaining between them. This CDR3 is CASSQESLAGTHTIYF. Here the CDR3 DNA reads TGTGCCAGCAGCCAAGAGAGTTTGGCAGGGACCCACACCATATATTTT.

CDR3 nucleotides: TGTGCCAGCAGCCAAGCGGGGGATGCAGATACGCAGTATTTT. Amino acid sequence: CASSQAGDADTQYF. This chain uses TRBV4-2 with TRBJ2-3; perhaps TRBD2 as D (6 bases). This CDR3 has 14 amino acids. Per the germline V gene, CDR1 is LGHNA and CDR2 is YNFKEQ. Trimming pared 1 base from V and 4 bases from J, leaving 9 bases between.

This clone was counted once. The CDR3 region has the DNA TGTGCCAGCAGCTTAGTGGGGGCGCTGAACACCGGGGAGCTGTTTTTT. It specifies CASSLVGALNTGELFF. The V and J genes are TRBV7-8 and TRBJ2-2, with D possibly matching TRBD1 (6 bases). Germline V gene sequence: CDR1 SGHVS, CDR2 FQNEAQ. The length of the CDR3 is 16 residues. The germline V and J ends were trimmed by 1 base and 1 base, with 10 bases remaining between them.

This sequence joins TRBV7-9 and TRBJ1-2; TRBD1 might be the D (6 bases). This CDR3 has 12 residues. Germline values: CDR1 SEHNR, CDR2 FQNEAQ (reference sequence). Trimming pared 5 bases from V and 8 bases from J, leaving 12 bases between. CDR3 sequence: CASSQDTGGYTF. In DNA, the CDR3 is TGTGCCAGCAGCCAAGATACAGGGGGCTACACCTTC.

This clone was recorded a few times. The rearrangement uses TRBV2 and TRBJ1-1; no reliable D call. The V gene lost 6 bases and the J gene lost 1 base, with 9 bases spanning the gap. Germline values: CDR1 SNHLY, CDR2 FYNNEI. The CDR3 is made up of 13 amino acids. The CDR3 spells CASRESENTEAFF. CDR3 nucleotides: TGTGCCAGCAGAGAATCAGAGAACACTGAAGCTTTCTTT.

V is TRBV2 and J is TRBJ2-7; D is uncertain. The germline gives CDR1 SNHLY, CDR2 FYNNEI. CDR3 length: 14 residues. Trimming stripped 4 bases from V and 2 bases from J, with 12 bases between. Here the CDR3 reads CASSVRRKAYEQYF. CDR3 DNA: TGTGCCAGCAGTGTCCGTCGGAAGGCCTACGAGCAGTACTTC.

The V gene is TRBV6-5, the J gene TRBJ1-4, with D unresolved. The CDR3 length is 13 residues. From germline, CDR1 is MNHEY and CDR2 SVGAGI. V dropped 0 bases and J dropped 10 bases, with 9 bases sitting between them. CDR3 DNA sequence: TGTGCCAGCAGTTACTCGATCCGAGGAAAACTGTTTTTT. Amino acids: CASSYSIRGKLFF.

This chain connects TRBV7-9 to TRBJ2-5; D could derive from TRBD1 or TRBD2 (5 bases each). The DNA matches TRBJ2-7 better at its end, which makes the J call doubtful. The V gene's germline CDR1 is SEHNR and CDR2 FQNEAQ (reference sequence). This CDR3 is built from 13 residues. Here the CDR3 reads CASSLTGLNEQYF. The CDR3 DNA reads TGTGCCAGCAGCTTAACAGGACTTAACGAGCAGTACTTC.

The chain carries TRBV5-6 and TRBJ1-1, with D possibly being TRBD1 (5 bases). This CDR3 is 17 amino acids long. V gave up 6 bases and J gave up 1 base, with 22 bases separating them. Germline CDR1 is SGHDT and CDR2 is YYEEEE. CDR3 amino acids: CASIKRWGVGSNTEAFF. DNA for the CDR3: TGTGCCAGCATCAAACGATGGGGGGTTGGGTCGAACACTGAAGCTTTCTTT.

The chain combines TRBV5-6 with TRBJ2-6; no firm D call. From germline, CDR1 is SGHDT and CDR2 YYEEEE. This CDR3 contains 17 residues. V lost 2 bases and J 2 bases, leaving 14 bases between the germline ends. The CDR3 sequence is CASSFFENEAGANVLTF. Here the CDR3 DNA reads TGTGCCAGCAGCTTTTTCGAGAATGAGGCTGGGGCCAACGTCCTGACTTTC.

This clone was recorded once. The genes are TRBV5-1 and TRBJ1-2; no definite D call. Germline CDR1 SGHRS, CDR2 YFSETQ. CDR3 length: 16 amino acids. V lost 0 bases to trimming and J lost 7 bases, with 19 bases between them. The CDR3 loop reads CASSLGVLGSTGGYTF. CDR3 bases: TGCGCCAGCAGCTTGGGGGTGCTAGGGAGTACGGGTGGCTACACCTTC.

The chain is built from TRBV5-1 and TRBJ2-2; no reliable D call. Germline lookup yields CDR1 SGHRS and CDR2 YFSETQ. The CDR3 loop spans 15 amino acids. V gave up 3 bases and J gave up 0 bases, with 9 bases separating them. The CDR3: CASSSGIPNTGELFF. CDR3 nucleotide sequence: TGCGCCAGCAGCTCCGGAATACCGAACACCGGGGAGCTGTTTTTT.

The chain uses TRBV7-6 and TRBJ2-2; 12 bases are shared with TRBD2. The CDR3 extends over 16 amino acids. From germline, CDR1 is SGHVS and CDR2 FNYEAQ. V dropped 5 bases and J dropped 9; count of bases not matched to a gene: 10. CDR3 protein: CASSTGLAGTTRELFF. The CDR3 DNA follows: TGTGCCAGCAGCACCGGACTAGCGGGGACGACCAGGGAGCTGTTTTTT.

This clone was counted a single time. The V and J genes are TRBV29-1 and TRBJ1-1; unclear D gene. CDR1 and CDR2 from the germline V gene are SQVTM and ANQGSEA. V was pared by 5 bases and J by 3 bases, with 10 bases between. This CDR3 contains 12 residues. CDR3 amino acids: CSVRMGDTEAFF. CDR3 coding DNA: TGCAGCGTTCGAATGGGTGACACTGAAGCTTTCTTT.